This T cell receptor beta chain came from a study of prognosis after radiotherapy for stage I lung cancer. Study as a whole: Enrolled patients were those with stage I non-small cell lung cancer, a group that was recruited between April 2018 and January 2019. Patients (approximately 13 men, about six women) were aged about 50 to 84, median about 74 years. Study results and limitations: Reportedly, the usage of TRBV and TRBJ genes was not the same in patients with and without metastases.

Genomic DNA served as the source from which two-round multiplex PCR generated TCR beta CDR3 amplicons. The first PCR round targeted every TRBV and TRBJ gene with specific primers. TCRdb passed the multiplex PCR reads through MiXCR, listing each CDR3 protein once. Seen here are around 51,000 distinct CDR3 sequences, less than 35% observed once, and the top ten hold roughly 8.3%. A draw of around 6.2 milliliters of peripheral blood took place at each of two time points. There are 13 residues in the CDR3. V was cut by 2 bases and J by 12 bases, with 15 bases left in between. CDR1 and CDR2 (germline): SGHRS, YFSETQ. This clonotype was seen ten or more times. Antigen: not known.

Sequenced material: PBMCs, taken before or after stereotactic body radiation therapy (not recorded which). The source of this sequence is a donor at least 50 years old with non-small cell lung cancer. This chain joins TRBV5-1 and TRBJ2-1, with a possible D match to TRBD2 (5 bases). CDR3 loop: CASSLSTLGRQFF. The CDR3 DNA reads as TGCGCCAGCAGCTTATCGACCCTAGGGAGGCAGTTCTTC.